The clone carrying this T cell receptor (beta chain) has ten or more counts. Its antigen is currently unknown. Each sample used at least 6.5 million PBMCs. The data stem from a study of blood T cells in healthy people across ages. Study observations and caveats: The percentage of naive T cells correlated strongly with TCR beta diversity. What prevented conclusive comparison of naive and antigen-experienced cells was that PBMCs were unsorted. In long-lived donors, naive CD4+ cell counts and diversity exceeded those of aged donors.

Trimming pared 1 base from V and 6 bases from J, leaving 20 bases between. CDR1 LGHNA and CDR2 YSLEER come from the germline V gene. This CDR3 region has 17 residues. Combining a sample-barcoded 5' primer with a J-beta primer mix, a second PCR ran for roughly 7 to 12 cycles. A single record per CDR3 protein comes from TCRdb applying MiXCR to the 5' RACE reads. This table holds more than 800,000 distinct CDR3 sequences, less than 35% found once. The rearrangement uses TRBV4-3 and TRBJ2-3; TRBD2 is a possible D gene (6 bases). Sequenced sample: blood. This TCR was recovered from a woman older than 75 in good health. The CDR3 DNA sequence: TGCGCCAGCAGCCAAGGGGGGGTTGGGCGAGGAGTGGATACGCAGTATTTT. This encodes CASSQGGVGRGVDTQYF.